This T cell receptor (beta chain) stems from a study of cytotoxic CD8 clonotypes in ibrutinib-treated CLL. Sequenced by immunoSEQ multiplex PCR; TCRdb stores in-frame clones only, minus some. The sample has 150,000 or so clones; roughly three quarters are singletons. This clone is a singleton in its sample. The germline V and J ends were trimmed by 3 bases and 6 bases, with 13 bases remaining between them. This CDR3 spans 14 amino acids. Germline assignment: CDR1 SGHRS and CDR2 YFSETQ. This TCR derives from a human donor with chronic lymphocytic leukemia. The source material was PBMCs, sampled after 12 months of ibrutinib treatment. The chain recombines TRBV5-1 with TRBJ2-1, with no clear D. The CDR3 reads CASSYHGFPNEQFF. The CDR3 DNA follows: TGCGCCAGCAGCTACCACGGGTTCCCCAATGAGCAGTTCTTC.